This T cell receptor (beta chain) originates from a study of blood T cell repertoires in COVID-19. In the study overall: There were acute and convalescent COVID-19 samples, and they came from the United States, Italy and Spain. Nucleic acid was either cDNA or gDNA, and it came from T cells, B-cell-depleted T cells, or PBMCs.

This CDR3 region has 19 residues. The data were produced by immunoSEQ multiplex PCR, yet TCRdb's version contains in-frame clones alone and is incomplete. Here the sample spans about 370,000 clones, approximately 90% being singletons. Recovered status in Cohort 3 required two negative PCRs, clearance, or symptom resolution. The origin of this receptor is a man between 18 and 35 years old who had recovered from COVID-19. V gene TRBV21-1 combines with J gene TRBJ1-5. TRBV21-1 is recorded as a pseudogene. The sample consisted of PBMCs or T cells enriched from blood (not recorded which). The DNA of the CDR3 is TGTGCCAGCAGCTCCCGAGGGAGTTCGCCGAATCCGATTAAACAGCCCCAGCATTTT. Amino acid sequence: CASSSRGSSPNPIKQPQHF.